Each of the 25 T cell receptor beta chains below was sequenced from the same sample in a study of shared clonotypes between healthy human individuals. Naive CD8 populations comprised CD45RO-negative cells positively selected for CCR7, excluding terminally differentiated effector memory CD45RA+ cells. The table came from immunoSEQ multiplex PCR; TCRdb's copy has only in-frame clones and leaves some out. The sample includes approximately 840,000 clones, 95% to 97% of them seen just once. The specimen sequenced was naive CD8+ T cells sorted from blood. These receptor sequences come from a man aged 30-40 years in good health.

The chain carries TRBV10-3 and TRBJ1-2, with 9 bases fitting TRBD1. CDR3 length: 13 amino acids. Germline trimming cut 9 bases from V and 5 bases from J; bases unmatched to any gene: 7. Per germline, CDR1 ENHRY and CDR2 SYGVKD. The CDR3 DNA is TGTGCCATAAGTACAGGGGGCGCTTATGGCTACACCTTC. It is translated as CAISTGGAYGYTF.

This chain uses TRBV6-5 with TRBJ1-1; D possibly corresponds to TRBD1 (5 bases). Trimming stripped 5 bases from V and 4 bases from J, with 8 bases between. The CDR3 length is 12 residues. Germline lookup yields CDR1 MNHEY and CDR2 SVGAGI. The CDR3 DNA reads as TGTGCCAGCAGTGACAGTACCACTGAAGCTTTCTTT. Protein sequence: CASSDSTTEAFF.

The CDR3 region is CASSLSSETQYF. CDR3 bases: TGTGCCAGCAGTTTGAGTTCGGAGACCCAGTACTTC. V usage is TRBV28 and J usage is TRBJ2-5; no clear D. This CDR3 contains 12 residues. Per the germline V gene, CDR1 is MDHEN and CDR2 is SYDVKM. The V end was cut by 3 bases, the J end by 5 bases, with 7 bases between.

CDR3 DNA: TGTGCCAGCAGCTTGGCGCTAGCGGGAATTCTCTCCTACGAGCAGTACTTC. It translates to CASSLALAGILSYEQYF. The genes are TRBV5-6 and TRBJ2-7; 9 bases match TRBD2. V gave up 0 bases and J gave up 0 bases; unmatched junction bases: 7. CDR1 is SGHDT, CDR2 YYEEEE, per germline. The CDR3 extends over 17 amino acids.

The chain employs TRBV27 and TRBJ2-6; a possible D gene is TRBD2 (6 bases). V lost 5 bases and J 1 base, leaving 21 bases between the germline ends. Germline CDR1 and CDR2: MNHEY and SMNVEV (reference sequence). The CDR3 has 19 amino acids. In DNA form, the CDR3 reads TGTGCCAGCAGTACTAGGAGGGCGGAAGCTTTATCTGGGGCCAACGTCCTGACTTTC. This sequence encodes CASSTRRAEALSGANVLTF.

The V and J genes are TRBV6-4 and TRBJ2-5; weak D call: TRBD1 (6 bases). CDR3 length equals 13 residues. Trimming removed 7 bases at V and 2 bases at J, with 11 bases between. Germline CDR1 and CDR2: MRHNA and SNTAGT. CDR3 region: CASTQGRQETQYF. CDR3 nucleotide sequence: TGTGCCAGCACTCAGGGGCGGCAAGAGACCCAGTACTTC.

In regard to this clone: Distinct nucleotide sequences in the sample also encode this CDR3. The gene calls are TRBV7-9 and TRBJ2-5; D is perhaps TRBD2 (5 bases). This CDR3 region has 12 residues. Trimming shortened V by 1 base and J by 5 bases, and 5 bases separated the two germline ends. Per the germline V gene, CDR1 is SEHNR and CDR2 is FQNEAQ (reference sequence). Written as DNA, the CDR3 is TGTGCCAGCAGCTTAGGGAGGGAGACCCAGTACTTC. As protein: CASSLGRETQYF.

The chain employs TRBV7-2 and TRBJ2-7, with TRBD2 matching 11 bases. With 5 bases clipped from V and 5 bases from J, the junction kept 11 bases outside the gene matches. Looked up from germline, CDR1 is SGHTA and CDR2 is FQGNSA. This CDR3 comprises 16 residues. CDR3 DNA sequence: TGTGCCAGCAGCCCTTTTTCGGGACTAGCGGACCACGAGCAGTACTTC. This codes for CASSPFSGLADHEQYF. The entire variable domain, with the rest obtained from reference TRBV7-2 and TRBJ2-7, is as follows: GAGVSQSPSNKVTEKGKDVELRCDPISGHTALYWYRQSLGQGLEFLIYFQGNSAPDKSGLPSDRFSAERTGGSVSTLTIQRTQQEDSAVYLCASSPFSGLADHEQYFGPGTRLTVT.

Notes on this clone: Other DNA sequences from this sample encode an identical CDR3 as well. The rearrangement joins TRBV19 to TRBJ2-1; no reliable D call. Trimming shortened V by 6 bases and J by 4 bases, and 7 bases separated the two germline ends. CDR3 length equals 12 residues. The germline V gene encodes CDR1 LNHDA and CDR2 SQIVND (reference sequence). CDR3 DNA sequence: TGTGCCAGTAGCTCACGGTACAATGAGCAGTTCTTC. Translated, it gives CASSSRYNEQFF.

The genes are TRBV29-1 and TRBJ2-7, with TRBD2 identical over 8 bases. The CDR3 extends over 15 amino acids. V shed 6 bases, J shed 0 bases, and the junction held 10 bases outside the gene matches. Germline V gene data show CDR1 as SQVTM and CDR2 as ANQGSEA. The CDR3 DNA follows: TGCAGCGTGCTGACTAGCGATCCCAGCTCCTACGAGCAGTACTTC. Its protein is CSVLTSDPSSYEQYF.

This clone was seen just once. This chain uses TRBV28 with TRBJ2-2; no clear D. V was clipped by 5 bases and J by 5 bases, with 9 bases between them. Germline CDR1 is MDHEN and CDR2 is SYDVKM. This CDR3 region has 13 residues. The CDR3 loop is CASSPGSTGELFF. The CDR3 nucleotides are TGTGCCAGCAGTCCCGGATCTACCGGGGAGCTGTTTTTT.

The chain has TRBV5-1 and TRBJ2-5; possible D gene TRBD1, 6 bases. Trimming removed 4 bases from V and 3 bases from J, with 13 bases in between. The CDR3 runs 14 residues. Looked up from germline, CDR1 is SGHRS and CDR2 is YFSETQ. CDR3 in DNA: TGCGCCAGCAGCCACGGGACAACTGAAGAGACCCAGTACTTC. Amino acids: CASSHGTTEETQYF.

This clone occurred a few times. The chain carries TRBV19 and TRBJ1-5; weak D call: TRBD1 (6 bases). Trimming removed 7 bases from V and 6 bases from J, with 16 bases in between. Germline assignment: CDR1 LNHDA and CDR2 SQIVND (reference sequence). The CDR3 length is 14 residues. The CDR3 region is CASTYAGGVQPQHF. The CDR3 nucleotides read TGTGCCAGTACCTATGCGGGGGGCGTTCAGCCCCAGCATTTT.

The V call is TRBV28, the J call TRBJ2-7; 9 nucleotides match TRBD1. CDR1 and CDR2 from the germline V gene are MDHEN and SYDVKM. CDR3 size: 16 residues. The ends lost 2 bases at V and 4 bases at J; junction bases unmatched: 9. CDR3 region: CASSLISGQGMYEQYF. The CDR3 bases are TGTGCCAGCAGTTTAATCTCGGGACAGGGAATGTACGAGCAGTACTTC.

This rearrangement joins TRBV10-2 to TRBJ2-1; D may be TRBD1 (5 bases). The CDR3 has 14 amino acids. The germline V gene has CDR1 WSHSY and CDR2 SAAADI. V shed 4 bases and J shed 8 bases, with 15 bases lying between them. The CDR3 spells CASSVGQGPYEQFF. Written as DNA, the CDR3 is TGCGCCAGCAGTGTGGGGCAGGGTCCCTATGAGCAGTTCTTC.

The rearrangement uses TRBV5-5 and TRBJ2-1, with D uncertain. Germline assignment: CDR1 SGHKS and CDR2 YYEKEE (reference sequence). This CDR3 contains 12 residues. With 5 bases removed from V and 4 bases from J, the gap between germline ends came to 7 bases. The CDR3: CASRKTYNEQFF. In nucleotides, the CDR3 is TGTGCCAGCAGAAAAACTTACAATGAGCAGTTCTTC. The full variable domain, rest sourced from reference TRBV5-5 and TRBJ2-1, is DAGVTQSPTHLIKTRGQQVTLRCSPISGHKSVSWYQQVLGQGPQFIFQYYEKEERGRGNFPDRFSARQFPNYSSELNVNALLLGDSALYLCASRKTYNEQFFGPGTRLTVL.

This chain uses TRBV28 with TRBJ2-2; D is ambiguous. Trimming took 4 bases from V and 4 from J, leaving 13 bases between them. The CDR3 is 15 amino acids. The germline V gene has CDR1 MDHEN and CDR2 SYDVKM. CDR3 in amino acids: CASSSGTLGTGELFF. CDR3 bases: TGTGCCAGCAGTTCGGGCACCCTGGGCACCGGGGAGCTGTTTTTT.

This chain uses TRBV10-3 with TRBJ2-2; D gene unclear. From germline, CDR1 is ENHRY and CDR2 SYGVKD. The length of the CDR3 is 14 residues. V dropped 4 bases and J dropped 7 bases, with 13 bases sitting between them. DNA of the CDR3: TGTGCCATCAGTGTAGCAGCGACGGGCGGGGAGCTGTTTTTT. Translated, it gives CAISVAATGGELFF.

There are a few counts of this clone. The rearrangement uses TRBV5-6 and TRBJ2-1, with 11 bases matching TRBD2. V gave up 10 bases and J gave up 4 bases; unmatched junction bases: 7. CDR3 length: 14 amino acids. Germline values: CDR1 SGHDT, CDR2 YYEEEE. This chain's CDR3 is CASGGLAVYNEQFF. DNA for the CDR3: TGTGCCTCGGGGGGACTAGCGGTTTACAATGAGCAGTTCTTC.

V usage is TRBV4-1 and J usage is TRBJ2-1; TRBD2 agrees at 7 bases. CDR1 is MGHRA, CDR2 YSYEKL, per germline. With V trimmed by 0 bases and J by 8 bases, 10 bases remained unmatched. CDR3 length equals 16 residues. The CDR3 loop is CASSQEGVGGSDEQFF. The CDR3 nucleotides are TGCGCCAGCAGCCAAGAAGGGGTGGGCGGGAGCGATGAGCAGTTCTTC.

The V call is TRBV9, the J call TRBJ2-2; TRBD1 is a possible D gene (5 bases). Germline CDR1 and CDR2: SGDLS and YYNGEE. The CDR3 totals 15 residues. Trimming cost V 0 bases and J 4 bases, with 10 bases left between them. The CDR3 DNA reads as TGTGCCAGCAGCGTAGGTAGGGGCCGCACCGGGGAGCTGTTTTTT. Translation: CASSVGRGRTGELFF.

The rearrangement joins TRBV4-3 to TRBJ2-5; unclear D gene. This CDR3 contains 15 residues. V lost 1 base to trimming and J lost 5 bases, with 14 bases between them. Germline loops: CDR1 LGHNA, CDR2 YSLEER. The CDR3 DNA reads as TGCGCCAGCAGCCAAGGGGTGGGTTGGCGGGAGACCCAGTACTTC. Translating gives CASSQGVGWRETQYF.

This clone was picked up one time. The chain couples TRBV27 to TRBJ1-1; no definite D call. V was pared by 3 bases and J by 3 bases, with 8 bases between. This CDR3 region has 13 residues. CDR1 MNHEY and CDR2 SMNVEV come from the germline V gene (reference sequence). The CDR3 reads CASSLTVYTEAFF. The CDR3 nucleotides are TGTGCCAGCAGTTTGACGGTGTACACTGAAGCTTTCTTT.

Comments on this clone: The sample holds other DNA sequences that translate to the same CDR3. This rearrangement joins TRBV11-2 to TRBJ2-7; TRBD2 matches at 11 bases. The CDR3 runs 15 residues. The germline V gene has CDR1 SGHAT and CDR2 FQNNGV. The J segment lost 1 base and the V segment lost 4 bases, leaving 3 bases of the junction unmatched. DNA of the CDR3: TGTGCCAGCAGCTCCCGGACTAGCGGGTCCTACGAGCAGTACTTC. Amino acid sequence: CASSSRTSGSYEQYF.

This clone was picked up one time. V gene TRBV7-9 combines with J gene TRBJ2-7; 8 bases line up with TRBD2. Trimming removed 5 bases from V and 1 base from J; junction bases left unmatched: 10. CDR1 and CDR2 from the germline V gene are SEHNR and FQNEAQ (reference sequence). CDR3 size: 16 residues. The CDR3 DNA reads TGTGCCAGCAGCCTTCCCACTAGCGGTGTATCCTACGAGCAGTACTTC. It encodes CASSLPTSGVSYEQYF.